This is a list of T cell receptor beta chains from one sample in a study of T cell clones after liver transplantation. Profiled with immunoSEQ multiplex PCR; TCRdb holds only in-frame clones, not every one. The sample yields tens of thousands of clones, 71% seen once. The source was CD4+ T cells from blood, collected before liver transplant. These receptors originate from a human donor who received a liver transplant. The conserved cysteine and the conserved F or W are not part of the CDR3 here. Each record gives: J gene, V gene, CDR3 protein.

>TRBJ1-6|TRBV7-7
ASSPDPSSPLH
>TRBJ2-1|TRBV10-2
ASRSGGASSYNEQF
>TRBJ2-4|TRBV18
ASSPDPGTSGTLAKNIQY
>TRBJ1-2|TRBV18
ASSPMDRGGGGGYT
>TRBJ1-2|TRBV19
ASSIGQGANYGYT
>TRBJ2-3|TRBV5-6
ASSLVWGGGTDTQY
>TRBJ1-3|TRBV7-2
ASSLDRVGGNTIY
>TRBJ1-1|TRBV19
ASSPSYRGGNTEAF
>TRBJ1-1|TRBV5-4
AISAGTEAF
>TRBJ2-2|TRBV7-6
ASRRGSGTGELF
>TRBJ2-2|TRBV27
ASRGPSYTGELF
>TRBJ1-3|TRBV6-5
ASSLGQGKHTIY
>TRBJ2-2|TRBV7-2
ASSLGSGNTGELF
>TRBJ2-2|TRBV11-2
ASSLPSGRNTGELF
>TRBJ1-5|TRBV5-5
ASSLVGQSNQPQH
>TRBJ2-2|TRBV6-1
ASSLTGVGTGELF
>TRBJ1-5|TRBV29-1
SVATGGGDQPQH
>TRBJ1-6|TRBV9
ASSDRHAGNSPLH
>TRBJ1-2|TRBV2
ASRETVGPGYGYT
>TRBJ2-1|TRBV14
ASSQDMVVRNEQF
>TRBJ2-5|TRBV18
ASSPRGDRETQY
>TRBJ2-5|TRBV18
ASSPPQGLQETQY
>TRBJ2-2|TRBV6-1
ASSATSTGELF
>TRBJ2-7|TRBV28
ASRPARAGQFTYEQY
>TRBJ2-7|TRBV28
ASSPSTPGGYEQY